This TCR beta chain was found in a study of metastatic and nonmetastatic thyroid tumors. Overall study results and limits: According to reports, the diversity of TCR beta was significantly higher in malignant thyroid tumors than in benign nodules, and this held in both blood and tumor samples.

The authors' processing: The study took CDR3 differences across clinicopathological groups and made a distant-metastasis classifier for papillary thyroid cancer from them. Through MiXCR, TCRdb re-clonotyped the PCR reads. The V and J calls here are based on TCRdb, not the publication. In the table there are 30,000 to 35,000 clones, about 32% of which are singletons. Germline V gives CDR1 SEHNR, CDR2 FQNEAQ (reference sequence). V was pared by 2 bases and J by 4 bases, with 5 bases between. This CDR3 contains 12 residues. Nobody among the patients had been given any treatment before thyroid surgery. Points on this clone: As yet, its antigen is unknown.

Sequencing was carried out using blood. This receptor was obtained from a female donor with papillary thyroid cancer or a benign thyroid nodule (not recorded which). Some clones in this sample may be carry-over from other donors' samples. V gene TRBV7-9 combines with J gene TRBJ1-1; unclear D gene. CDR3: CASSLFPTEAFF. The CDR3 DNA follows: TGTGCCAGCAGCTTATTCCCCACTGAAGCTTTCTTT.